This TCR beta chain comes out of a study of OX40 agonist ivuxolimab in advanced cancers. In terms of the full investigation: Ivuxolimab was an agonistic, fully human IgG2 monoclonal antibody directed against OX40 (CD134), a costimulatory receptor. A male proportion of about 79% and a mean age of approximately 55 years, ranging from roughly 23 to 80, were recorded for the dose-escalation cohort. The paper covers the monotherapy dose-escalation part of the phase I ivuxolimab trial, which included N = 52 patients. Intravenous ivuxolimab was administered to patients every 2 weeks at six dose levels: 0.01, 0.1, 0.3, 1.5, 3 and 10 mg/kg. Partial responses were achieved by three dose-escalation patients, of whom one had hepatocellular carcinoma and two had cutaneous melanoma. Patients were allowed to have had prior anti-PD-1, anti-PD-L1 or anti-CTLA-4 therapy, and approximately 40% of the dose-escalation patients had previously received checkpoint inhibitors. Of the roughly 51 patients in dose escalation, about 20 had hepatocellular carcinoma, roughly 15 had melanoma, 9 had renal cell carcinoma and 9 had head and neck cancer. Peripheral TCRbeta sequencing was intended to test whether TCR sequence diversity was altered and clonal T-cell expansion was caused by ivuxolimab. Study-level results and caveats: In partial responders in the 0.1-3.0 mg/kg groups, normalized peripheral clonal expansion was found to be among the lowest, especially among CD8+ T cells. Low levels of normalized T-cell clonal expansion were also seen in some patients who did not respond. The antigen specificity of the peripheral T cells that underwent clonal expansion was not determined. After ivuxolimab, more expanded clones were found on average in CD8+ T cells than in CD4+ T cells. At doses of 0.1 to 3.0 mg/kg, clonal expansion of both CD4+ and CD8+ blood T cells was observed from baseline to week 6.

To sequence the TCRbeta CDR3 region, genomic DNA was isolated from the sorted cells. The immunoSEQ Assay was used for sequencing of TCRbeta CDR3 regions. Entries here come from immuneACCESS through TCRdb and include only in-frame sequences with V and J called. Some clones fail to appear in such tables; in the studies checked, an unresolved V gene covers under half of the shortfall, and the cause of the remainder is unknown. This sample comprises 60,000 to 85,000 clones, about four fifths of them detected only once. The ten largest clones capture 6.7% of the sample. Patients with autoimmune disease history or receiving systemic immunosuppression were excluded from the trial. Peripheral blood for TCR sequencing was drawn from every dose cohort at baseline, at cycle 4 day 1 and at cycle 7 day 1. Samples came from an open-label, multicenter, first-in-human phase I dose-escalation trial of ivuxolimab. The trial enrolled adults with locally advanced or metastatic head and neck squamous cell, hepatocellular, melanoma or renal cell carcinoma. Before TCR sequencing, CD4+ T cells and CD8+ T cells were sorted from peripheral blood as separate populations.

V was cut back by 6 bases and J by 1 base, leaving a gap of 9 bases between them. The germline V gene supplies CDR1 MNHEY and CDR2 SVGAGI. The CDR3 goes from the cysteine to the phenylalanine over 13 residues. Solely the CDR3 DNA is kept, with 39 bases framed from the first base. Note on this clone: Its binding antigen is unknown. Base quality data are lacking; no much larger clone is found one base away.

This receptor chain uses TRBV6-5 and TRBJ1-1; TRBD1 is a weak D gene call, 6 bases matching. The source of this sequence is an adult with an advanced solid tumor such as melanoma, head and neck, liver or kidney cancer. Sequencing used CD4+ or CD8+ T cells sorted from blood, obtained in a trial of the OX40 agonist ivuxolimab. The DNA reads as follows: TGTGCCAGCAGGCCAGGGGAGAACACTGAAGCTTTCTTT. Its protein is CASRPGENTEAFF.